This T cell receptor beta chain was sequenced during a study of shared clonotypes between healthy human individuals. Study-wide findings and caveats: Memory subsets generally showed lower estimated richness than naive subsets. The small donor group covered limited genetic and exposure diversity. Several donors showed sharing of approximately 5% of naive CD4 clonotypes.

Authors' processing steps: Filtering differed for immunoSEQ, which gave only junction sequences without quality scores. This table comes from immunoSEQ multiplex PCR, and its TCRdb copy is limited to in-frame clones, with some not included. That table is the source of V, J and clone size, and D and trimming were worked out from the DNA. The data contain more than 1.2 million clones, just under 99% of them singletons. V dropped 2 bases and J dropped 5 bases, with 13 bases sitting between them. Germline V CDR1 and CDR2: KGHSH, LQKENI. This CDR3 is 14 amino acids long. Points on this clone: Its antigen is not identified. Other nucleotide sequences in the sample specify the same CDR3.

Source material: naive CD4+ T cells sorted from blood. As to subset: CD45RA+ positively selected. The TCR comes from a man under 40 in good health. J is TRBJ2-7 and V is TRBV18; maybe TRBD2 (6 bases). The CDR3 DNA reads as TGTGCCAGCTCACCAGGGACTGGGAGCGACGAGCAGTACTTC. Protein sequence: CASSPGTGSDEQYF.